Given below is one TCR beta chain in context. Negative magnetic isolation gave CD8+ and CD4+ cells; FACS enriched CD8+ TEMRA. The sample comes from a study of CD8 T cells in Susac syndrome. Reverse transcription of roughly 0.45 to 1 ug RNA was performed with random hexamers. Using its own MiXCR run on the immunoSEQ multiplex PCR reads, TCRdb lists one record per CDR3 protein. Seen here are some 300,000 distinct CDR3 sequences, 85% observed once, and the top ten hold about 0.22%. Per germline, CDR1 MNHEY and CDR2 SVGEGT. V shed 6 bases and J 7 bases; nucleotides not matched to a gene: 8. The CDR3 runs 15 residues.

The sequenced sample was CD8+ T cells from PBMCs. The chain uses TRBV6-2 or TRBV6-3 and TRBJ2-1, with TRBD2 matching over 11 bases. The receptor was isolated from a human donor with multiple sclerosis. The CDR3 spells CASRVAGGGWNEQFF. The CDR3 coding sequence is TGTGCCAGCAGAGTAGCGGGAGGGGGTTGGAATGAGCAGTTCTTC.